Below are 28 T cell receptor beta chains sequenced from a single sample in a study of blood T cells in healthy people across ages. A J-beta primer mix and a sample-barcoded 5' primer were used in a second PCR of about 7 to 12 cycles. TCRdb re-called the 5' RACE reads with MiXCR, one entry per CDR3 protein. The top ten hold under 25% of the sample, which has more than 650,000 distinct CDR3 sequences, over 20% seen once. The sample taken for sequencing was blood. The receptors stem from a man aged 70-80 years in good health.

V and J are TRBV4-2 and TRBJ2-3; 9 nucleotides align to TRBD2. Germline values: CDR1 LGHNA, CDR2 YNFKEQ. V lost 4 bases to trimming and J lost 2 bases; unmatched junction nucleotides: 7. The CDR3 runs to 16 residues. This CDR3 is CASSRQASGITDTQYF. The CDR3 region has the DNA TGTGCCAGCAGCCGGCAGGCTAGCGGGATCACAGATACGCAGTATTTT.

There are a few counts of this clonotype. The J gene is TRBJ2-1, the V gene TRBV7-9, with D possibly called TRBD1 or TRBD2 (5 bases each). The CDR3 is made up of 15 amino acids. Germline-derived CDR1 and CDR2 are SEHNR and FQNEAQ (reference sequence). The V end lost 2 bases, the J end lost 4 bases, and 12 bases lay between the germline ends. The CDR3 loop is CASSLQGDQYNEQFF. In DNA form, the CDR3 reads TGTGCCAGCAGCTTACAAGGGGACCAATACAATGAGCAGTTCTTC.

This clonotype was seen a few times. V and J are TRBV14 and TRBJ2-2; D may be TRBD2 (5 bases). CDR3 size: 16 residues. Germline V lookup: CDR1 SGHDN, CDR2 FVKESK. V lost 3 bases, J lost 7 bases, and 18 bases lay in between. CDR3 sequence: CASSHWLQRTGGELFF. The CDR3 DNA reads as TGTGCCAGCAGCCATTGGCTCCAGCGGACTGGCGGGGAGCTGTTTTTT.

The rearrangement uses TRBV20-1 and TRBJ2-5; possible D gene TRBD2, 5 bases. The CDR3 is made up of 14 amino acids. Trimming pared 1 base from V and 1 base from J, leaving 10 bases between. Germline V gene lookup returns CDR1 DFQATT and CDR2 SNEGSKA (reference sequence). The CDR3 region is CSARASSGQETQYF. The CDR3 nucleotides are TGCAGTGCTAGAGCCTCCAGCGGCCAAGAGACCCAGTACTTC.

The chain has TRBV18 and TRBJ2-1; TRBD2 agrees at 10 bases. The DNA matches TRBJ2-7 better at its end, which makes the J call doubtful. Germline CDR1 is KGHSH and CDR2 is LQKENI. The CDR3 covers 15 residues. The chain's CDR3 is CASSPRAGTSDEQYV. CDR3 bases: TGTGCCAGCTCACCCCGAGCCGGGACTAGCGACGAGCAGTACGTC.

This clonotype was detected many times. The V call is TRBV7-9, the J call TRBJ1-2; D remains unclear. Per the germline V gene, CDR1 is SEHNR and CDR2 is FQNEAQ (reference sequence). This CDR3 is built from 13 residues. Trimming pared 0 bases from V and 7 bases from J, leaving 9 bases between. CDR3: CASSLALGGGYTF. DNA for the CDR3: TGTGCCAGCAGCTTAGCCTTGGGAGGTGGCTACACCTTC.

There are a few counts of this clonotype. V and J are TRBV7-9 and TRBJ2-7; a weak D match, TRBD2 (6 bases). This CDR3 spans 16 amino acids. V gave up 2 bases and J gave up 1 base, with 15 bases separating them. Per germline, CDR1 SEHNR and CDR2 FQNEAQ (reference sequence). The CDR3 protein is CASSLPGGQQSYEQYF. Written as DNA, the CDR3 is TGTGCCAGCAGCTTACCCGGAGGGCAGCAATCCTACGAGCAGTACTTC.

The V and J genes are TRBV7-7 and TRBJ2-5; D is perhaps TRBD1 or TRBD2 (5 bases each). V was shortened by 3 bases and J by 4 bases, with 24 bases between the two germline ends. The CDR3 runs 18 residues. In germline, CDR1 is SSHAT, CDR2 FNYEAQ (reference sequence). The CDR3 DNA sequence: TGTGCCAGCAGCTTTCGGGTAGCCGGGAAGAGGGGTAGAGAGACCCAGTACTTC. It codes for CASSFRVAGKRGRETQYF.

Worth noting for this clonotype: The junction differs from germline at one of its ends, possibly a read error. The chain is built from TRBV5-6 and TRBJ2-1; a weak D match, TRBD1 (5 bases). The CDR3 has 14 amino acids. Germline V gives CDR1 SGHDT, CDR2 YYEEEE. The CDR3 sequence is CASSLAAGHETRYF. The CDR3 DNA is TGTGCCAGCAGCTTGGCTGCAGGGCATGAGACCCGGTACTTC.

Only a few counts were recorded for this clonotype. The gene calls are TRBV12-3 or TRBV12-4 and TRBJ1-1, with a weak D call TRBD1 (5 bases). This CDR3 has 17 residues. The V and J ends lost 6 bases and 2 bases respectively, with 22 bases between them. CDR3 residues: CASRNHASGRVNTEAFF. The CDR3 DNA reads TGTGCCAGCAGAAACCACGCTTCGGGCAGGGTAAACACTGAAGCTTTCTTT.

The chain employs TRBV5-1 and TRBJ2-3, with 12 bases lining up with TRBD2. The junction had 11 bases not matched to a gene; V was cut back by 4 bases and J by 2 bases. CDR3 size: 18 residues. Germline V gene lookup returns CDR1 SGHRS and CDR2 YFSETQ. The CDR3 DNA is TGCGCCAGCAGCATTACTGGACTAGCGGGGACCTACACAGATACGCAGTATTTT. Protein sequence: CASSITGLAGTYTDTQYF.

The chain employs TRBV12-3 or TRBV12-4 and TRBJ1-4, with unresolved D. The germline V and J ends were trimmed by 6 bases and 5 bases, with 7 bases remaining between them. This CDR3 has 12 residues. The CDR3 DNA follows: TGTGCCAGCAGATTCGGCAATGAAAAACTGTTTTTT. It is translated as CASRFGNEKLFF.

The chain combines TRBV7-3 with TRBJ2-7; TRBD2 matches 8 bases. The J call could be wrong; TRBJ2-1 is a better fit for the DNA end. This CDR3 region has 14 residues. CDR1 and CDR2 (germline): SGHTA, FQGTGA. The CDR3 sequence: CASSIAGPYNEQFF. The CDR3 DNA reads as TGTGCCAGCAGCATAGCGGGGCCCTACAATGAGCAGTTCTTC.

This clonotype was recorded only once. J is TRBJ2-6 and V is TRBV6-1; TRBD1 aligns across 8 bases. The CDR3 loop spans 17 amino acids. CDR1 is MNHNS, CDR2 SASEGT, per germline. The V gene end was trimmed by 5 bases and the J gene end by 1 base; junction bases not matched to a gene: 7. In nucleotides, the CDR3 is TGTGCCAGCAGTACCTTTGACAGGGGATCTGGGGCCAACGTCCTGACTTTC. It specifies CASSTFDRGSGANVLTF.

The chain combines TRBV29-1 with TRBJ2-5; D possibly corresponds to TRBD1 (7 bases). V lost 6 bases and J lost 2, with 13 bases in between. Germline values: CDR1 SQVTM, CDR2 ANQGSEA. This CDR3 spans 13 amino acids. The CDR3 here is CSVRGVGQETQYF. For the CDR3, the DNA is TGCAGCGTCAGGGGGGTTGGTCAAGAGACCCAGTACTTC.

This clonotype was counted between two and nine times. One end of the junction does not line up with germline, which may come from a read error. The genes are TRBV20-1 and TRBJ1-1; D perhaps matches TRBD1 (5 bases). The length of the CDR3 is 11 residues. The germline gives CDR1 DFQATT, CDR2 SNEGSKA (reference sequence). The CDR3 spells CSAAGNTAAFF. CDR3 sequence (DNA): TGCAGTGCAGCAGGGAACACTGCAGCTTTCTTT.

The gene calls are TRBV7-9 and TRBJ2-5; the D gene is possibly TRBD1 (6 bases). The J call is in doubt because the DNA end fits TRBJ2-1 better. CDR1 SEHNR and CDR2 FQNEAQ come from the germline V gene (reference sequence). The CDR3 loop spans 11 amino acids. The CDR3 DNA reads TGTGCCACACAGGGCAGCAATGAGCAGTTCTTC. This encodes CATQGSNEQFF.

This clonotype showed up just a few times. The CDR3 reads CASSPDGKHSGANVLTF. The CDR3, as DNA: TGTGCCAGCTCACCAGACGGGAAGCACTCTGGGGCCAACGTCCTGACTTTC. This sequence joins TRBV18 and TRBJ2-6; D may be TRBD2 (5 bases). The CDR3 spans 17 residues. The V end lost 2 bases, the J end lost 0 bases, and 11 bases lay between the germline ends. Germline V gene lookup returns CDR1 KGHSH and CDR2 LQKENI.

This clonotype showed up just a few times. The CDR3 is CSVGVSGIGANEQFF. The CDR3, as DNA: TGCAGCGTTGGGGTTAGCGGGATTGGTGCAAATGAGCAGTTCTTC. The rearrangement links TRBV29-1 to TRBJ2-7; TRBD2 agrees at 8 bases. The J call is doubtful: the DNA matches TRBJ2-1 better. This CDR3 spans 15 amino acids. Germline loops: CDR1 SQVTM, CDR2 ANQGSEA.

The CDR3 spells CSAGPTGQLNNEQFF. In DNA, the CDR3 is TGCAGTGCTGGACCTACGGGACAGCTCAACAATGAGCAGTTCTTC. V gene TRBV20-1 combines with J gene TRBJ2-5; 7 nucleotides agree with TRBD1. The DNA end lines up better with TRBJ2-1; the J call may be wrong. CDR1 and CDR2 from the germline V gene are DFQATT and SNEGSKA (reference sequence). This CDR3 comprises 15 residues.

In this sample, this clonotype turned up a few times. The chain links TRBV12-3 or TRBV12-4 to TRBJ2-1; 8 positions agree with TRBD2. CDR3 length: 14 residues. The V and J ends lost 7 bases and 7 bases, in that order; junction bases with no gene match: 9. The CDR3 reads CASTGSGSMNEQFF. The CDR3 bases are TGTGCCAGCACCGGGAGCGGGAGTATGAATGAGCAGTTCTTC.

This clonotype has just a few counts. The chain carries TRBV29-1 and TRBJ1-2; no clear D gene. The ends were cut back, 3 bases at V and 7 bases at J, with 15 bases in the middle. The germline gives CDR1 SQVTM, CDR2 ANQGSEA. The CDR3 contains 13 residues. CDR3 loop: CSVDKEGGVGYTF. The CDR3 region has the DNA TGCAGCGTTGATAAAGAGGGTGGAGTTGGCTACACCTTC.

Only a few counts were recorded for this clonotype. The chain carries TRBV5-1 and TRBJ1-1, with D perhaps matching TRBD1 (5 bases). V was cut by 0 bases and J by 2 bases, with 8 bases left in between. The CDR3 covers 14 residues. From germline, CDR1 is SGHRS and CDR2 YFSETQ. CDR3 in amino acids: CASSLGQFNTEAFF. In nucleotides, the CDR3 is TGCGCCAGCAGCTTGGGACAGTTTAACACTGAAGCTTTCTTT.

There are a few counts of this clonotype. The rearrangement uses TRBV6-5 and TRBJ1-5; D not certain. CDR1 MNHEY and CDR2 SVGAGI come from the germline V gene. Trimming pared 2 bases from V and 10 bases from J, leaving 12 bases between. The CDR3 runs 13 residues. The CDR3 sequence: CASSYDGVGPQHF. CDR3 nucleotide sequence: TGTGCCAGCAGTTACGACGGCGTTGGTCCCCAGCATTTT.

This chain joins TRBV5-1 and TRBJ2-7; 8 bases match TRBD1. J gave up 4 bases and V 0 bases, and 9 bases lay outside the gene matches. CDR3 size: 16 residues. The germline V gene has CDR1 SGHRS and CDR2 YFSETQ. The CDR3 spells CASSLGPTGGVYEQYV. As DNA, the CDR3 is TGCGCCAGCAGCTTGGGCCCTACAGGGGGAGTTTACGAGCAGTACGTC.

In its sample, this clonotype was seen a few times. This chain joins TRBV27 and TRBJ1-4; TRBD1 matches at 9 bases. In germline, CDR1 is MNHEY, CDR2 SMNVEV (reference sequence). V gave up 4 bases and J gave up 6 bases; unmatched junction bases: 9. CDR3 length equals 16 residues. For the CDR3, the DNA is TGTGCCAGCAGTTCAAGACAGGGGGTGGTAGATGAAAAACTGTTTTTT. Its protein is CASSSRQGVVDEKLFF.

J is TRBJ1-2 and V is TRBV10-3, with unresolved D. The CDR3 extends over 12 amino acids. V gave up 1 base and J gave up 7 bases, with 7 bases separating them. Germline assignment: CDR1 ENHRY and CDR2 SYGVKD. The chain's CDR3 is CAISELTTGYTF. CDR3 nucleotides: TGTGCCATCAGTGAGTTGACAACTGGCTACACCTTC.

This clonotype showed up many times. V is TRBV10-3 and J is TRBJ2-3; D perhaps matches TRBD2 (7 bases). V lost 8 bases to trimming and J lost 4 bases, with 13 bases between them. CDR1 is ENHRY, CDR2 SYGVKD, per germline. The CDR3 spans 13 residues. This CDR3 reads CAIQGGAPDTQYF. The CDR3, as DNA: TGTGCCATCCAAGGGGGGGCTCCAGATACGCAGTATTTT.